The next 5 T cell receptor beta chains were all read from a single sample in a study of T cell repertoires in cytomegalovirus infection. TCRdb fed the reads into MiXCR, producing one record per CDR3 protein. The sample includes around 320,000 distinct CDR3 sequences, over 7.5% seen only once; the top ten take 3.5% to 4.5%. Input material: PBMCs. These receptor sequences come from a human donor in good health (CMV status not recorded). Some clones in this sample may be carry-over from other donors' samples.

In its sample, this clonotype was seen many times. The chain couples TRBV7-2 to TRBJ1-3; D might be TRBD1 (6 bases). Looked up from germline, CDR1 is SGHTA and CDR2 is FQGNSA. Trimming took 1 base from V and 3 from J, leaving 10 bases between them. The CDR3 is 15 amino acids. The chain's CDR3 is CASSLGGTFGNTIYF. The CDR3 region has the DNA TGTGCCAGCAGCTTAGGCGGGACATTTGGAAACACCATATATTTT.

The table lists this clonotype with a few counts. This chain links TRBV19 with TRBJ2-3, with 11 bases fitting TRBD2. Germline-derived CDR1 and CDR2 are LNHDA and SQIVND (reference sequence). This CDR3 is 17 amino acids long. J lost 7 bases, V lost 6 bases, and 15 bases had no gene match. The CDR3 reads CASSARLAGGRSNTQYF. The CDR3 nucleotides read TGTGCCAGTAGCGCGCGGCTAGCGGGAGGTCGTTCAAATACGCAGTATTTT. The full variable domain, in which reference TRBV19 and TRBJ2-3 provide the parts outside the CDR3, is DGGITQSPKYLFRKEGQNVTLSCEQNLNHDAMYWYRQDPGQGLRLIYYSQIVNDFQKGDIAEGYSVSREKKESFPLTVTSAQKNPTAFYLCASSARLAGGRSNTQYFGPGTRLTVL.

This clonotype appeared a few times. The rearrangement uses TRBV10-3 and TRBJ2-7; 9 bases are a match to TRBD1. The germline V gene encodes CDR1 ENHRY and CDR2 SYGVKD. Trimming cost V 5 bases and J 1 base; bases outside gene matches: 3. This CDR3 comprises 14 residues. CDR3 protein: CAISTGGPSYEQYF. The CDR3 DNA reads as TGTGCCATCAGTACAGGGGGCCCGTCCTACGAGCAGTACTTC.

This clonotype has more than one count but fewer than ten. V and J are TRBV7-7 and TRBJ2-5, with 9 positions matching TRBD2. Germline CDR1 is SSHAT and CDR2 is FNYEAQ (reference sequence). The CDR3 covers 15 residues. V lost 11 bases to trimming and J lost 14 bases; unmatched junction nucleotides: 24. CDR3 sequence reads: CAVRIRGDPAGGPYF. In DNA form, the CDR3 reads TGTGCCGTTCGCATTCGGGGGGATCCCGCGGGGGGGCCTTACTTC.

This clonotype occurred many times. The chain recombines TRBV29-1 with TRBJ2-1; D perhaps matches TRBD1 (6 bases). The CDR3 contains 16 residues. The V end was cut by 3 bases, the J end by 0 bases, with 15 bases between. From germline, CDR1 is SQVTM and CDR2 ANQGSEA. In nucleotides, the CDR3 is TGCAGCGTTGAGGCTTGGGGGCTAGCCTCCTACAATGAGCAGTTCTTC. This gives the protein CSVEAWGLASYNEQFF.